The 27 T cell receptor beta chains reported below all come from one sample, sequenced in a study of response to subunit inactivated influenza vaccine. TCRdb passed the RT-PCR reads through MiXCR, listing each CDR3 protein once. The sample lists under 850,000 distinct CDR3 sequences, under 20% seen once, with about a tenth in the top ten. The sample was PBMCs from blood, taken about 5 days after vaccination. Receptor source: a man in his forties or fifties who received an inactivated influenza vaccine.

This clonotype was detected only a few times. V and J are TRBV6-5 and TRBJ1-4; D unclear. V lost 0 bases, J lost 8 bases, and 13 bases lay in between. The CDR3 consists of 15 residues. The germline V gene has CDR1 MNHEY and CDR2 SVGAGI. The CDR3 here is CASSYSDLTVEKLFF. In DNA, the CDR3 is TGTGCCAGCAGTTACTCCGACTTGACTGTCGAAAAACTGTTTTTT.

This clonotype appeared many times. The V and J genes are TRBV29-1 and TRBJ1-1; D remains unclear. The germline gives CDR1 SQVTM, CDR2 ANQGSEA. V was cut by 2 bases and J by 0 bases, with 4 bases left in between. The CDR3 runs 12 residues. The CDR3 spells CSVERMNTEAFF. The DNA of the CDR3 is TGCAGCGTTGAACGCATGAACACTGAAGCTTTCTTT. The variable domain in full, completed from reference TRBV29-1 and TRBJ1-1, reads SAVISQKPSRDICQRGTSLTIQCQVDSQVTMMFWYRQQPGQSLTLIATANQGSEATYESGFVIDKFPISRPNLTFSTLTVSNMSPEDSSIYLCSVERMNTEAFFGQGTRLTVV.

This clonotype has just a few counts. The rearrangement joins TRBV15 to TRBJ2-1; D gene uncertain. The V gene lost 5 bases and the J gene lost 4 bases, with 9 bases spanning the gap. Per germline, CDR1 LNHNV and CDR2 YYDKDF (reference sequence). CDR3 length: 13 residues. CDR3 in amino acids: CATSEESYNEQFF. DNA for the CDR3: TGTGCCACCAGCGAAGAATCTTACAATGAGCAGTTCTTC.

This clonotype was seen more than once but under ten times. The chain employs TRBV25-1 and TRBJ2-1, with 10 positions matching TRBD2. Per the germline V gene, CDR1 is MGHDK and CDR2 is SYGVNS. Trimming at V came to 5 bases and at J to 5 bases, leaving 6 bases not matched to a gene. This CDR3 comprises 15 residues. The CDR3 DNA reads as TGTGCCAGCAGTTCCCCCCTAGCGGGAGACAATGAGCAGTTCTTC. Its translation is CASSSPLAGDNEQFF.

The chain carries TRBV20-1 and TRBJ2-1; D may match TRBD1 or TRBD2 (6 bases each). CDR1 is DFQATT and CDR2 is SNEGSKA in the germline V gene (reference sequence). V lost 3 bases and J 5 bases, leaving 14 bases between the germline ends. The CDR3 sequence is 14 residues long. Written as DNA, the CDR3 is TGCAGTGCTAGGGGCCGGGGGCCCGACAATGAGCAGTTCTTC. Encoded protein: CSARGRGPDNEQFF.

The gene calls are TRBV10-3 and TRBJ1-2; D unclear. V gave up 5 bases and J gave up 2 bases, with 9 bases separating them. CDR1 and CDR2 (germline): ENHRY, SYGVKD. The length of the CDR3 is 13 residues. The CDR3 region is CAISFNTNYGYTF. As DNA, the CDR3 is TGTGCCATCAGTTTCAACACGAACTATGGCTACACCTTC.

This clonotype was found once. The chain recombines TRBV27 with TRBJ2-7, with D maybe TRBD2 (7 bases). The germline gives CDR1 MNHEY, CDR2 SMNVEV (reference sequence). The CDR3 length is 16 residues. The V and J ends lost 5 bases and 5 bases respectively, with 22 bases between them. Here the CDR3 DNA reads TGTGCCAGCAGTACCCTGGGCTGGGGGGGCGGCGACGAGCAGTACTTC. Amino acids: CASSTLGWGGGDEQYF.

The chain links TRBV11-1 to TRBJ2-6; D assignment may be TRBD1 or TRBD2 (5 bases each). The germline V and J ends were trimmed by 6 bases and 3 bases, with 24 bases remaining between them. The CDR3 loop spans 19 amino acids. CDR1 SGHAT and CDR2 FQDESV come from the germline V gene (reference sequence). The CDR3: CASSFPRGEGARGANVLTF. For the CDR3, the DNA is TGTGCCAGCAGTTTCCCGAGGGGTGAGGGTGCCCGTGGGGCCAACGTCCTGACTTTC.

This clonotype was observed many times. The chain joins TRBV4-3 to TRBJ1-1; TRBD1 might be the D (6 bases). This CDR3 region has 19 residues. Germline CDR1 and CDR2: LGHNA and YSLEER. Trimming shortened V by 0 bases and J by 0 bases, and 20 bases separated the two germline ends. The CDR3 protein is CASSQDYFRGEGMNTEAFF. The DNA of the CDR3 is TGCGCCAGCAGCCAAGATTATTTCAGGGGCGAGGGGATGAACACTGAAGCTTTCTTT.

The table lists this clonotype with a few counts. This chain uses TRBV6-1 with TRBJ2-5; 10 nucleotides line up with TRBD2. The CDR3 has 15 amino acids. With 5 bases clipped from V and 5 bases from J, the junction kept 8 bases outside the gene matches. CDR1 is MNHNS and CDR2 is SASEGT in the germline V gene. CDR3 residues: CASSTLLAGTETQYF. CDR3 sequence (DNA): TGTGCCAGCAGTACCTTACTAGCGGGAACGGAGACCCAGTACTTC.

The CDR3 region is CSVGLNANTGELFF. Written as DNA, the CDR3 is TGCAGCGTTGGACTGAACGCGAACACCGGGGAGCTGTTTTTT. The genes are TRBV29-1 and TRBJ2-2, with no clear D. The CDR3 has 14 amino acids. Between the trimmed V and J ends, which lost 4 bases and 0 bases, there was a span of 9 bases. CDR1 is SQVTM, CDR2 ANQGSEA, per germline.

This clonotype was counted between two and nine times. The chain employs TRBV7-2 and TRBJ2-1; possibly TRBD2 for D (5 bases). Between the trimmed V and J ends, which lost 1 base and 6 bases, there was a span of 10 bases. This CDR3 has 14 amino acids. Germline V gene lookup returns CDR1 SGHTA and CDR2 FQGNSA. CDR3 in amino acids: CASSLGALANEQFF. Here the CDR3 DNA reads TGTGCCAGCAGCTTAGGGGCGCTAGCCAATGAGCAGTTCTTC.

The V and J genes are TRBV7-9 and TRBJ2-7, with 9 bases matching TRBD1. The CDR3 has 15 residues. V dropped 6 bases and J dropped 7; count of bases not matched to a gene: 13. Germline V gene data show CDR1 as SEHNR and CDR2 as FQNEAQ (reference sequence). The CDR3 nucleotides are TGTGCCAGCAGTTCCTCCTCCGGGACAGGGTTAGAGCAGTACTTC. Translation gives CASSSSSGTGLEQYF.

The chain has TRBV2 and TRBJ2-1, with 10 bases matching TRBD1. V was pared by 6 bases and J by 8 bases, with 13 bases of the junction left unmatched. The V gene's germline CDR1 is SNHLY and CDR2 FYNNEI. This CDR3 contains 16 residues. The CDR3 DNA is TGTGCCAGCAGGAGACAGGGGGCGAGTCAGGTCTATGAGCAGTTCTTC. Translating it yields CASRRQGASQVYEQFF.

This clonotype was observed a handful of times. The rearrangement joins TRBV6-2 or TRBV6-3 to TRBJ2-1; weak D call: TRBD2 (6 bases). Germline CDR1 is MNHEY and CDR2 is SVGEGT. This CDR3 comprises 15 residues. Deletions cut 6 bases from V and 0 bases from J, with 12 bases between. CDR3 protein: CASSWDFGSYNEQFF. As DNA, the CDR3 is TGTGCCAGCAGCTGGGACTTCGGCTCCTACAATGAGCAGTTCTTC.

This clonotype was detected ten times or more. This rearrangement joins TRBV12-3 or TRBV12-4 to TRBJ2-1, with 7 bases identical to TRBD1. V trimming: 5 bases; J trimming: 9 bases; junction bases outside the gene matches: 4. The CDR3 is made up of 12 amino acids. The CDR3 loop reads CASSATGAEQFF. The CDR3 DNA sequence: TGTGCCAGCAGTGCCACAGGGGCTGAGCAGTTCTTC.

This clonotype was found a few times. This chain joins TRBV12-3 or TRBV12-4 and TRBJ2-6, with no clear D. V lost 0 bases to trimming and J lost 3 bases, with 15 bases between them. The CDR3 covers 18 residues. CDR3 DNA: TGTGCCAGCAGTTTAGCGGGTTCTGTACTCCGTGGGGCCAACGTCCTGACTTTC. Translated: CASSLAGSVLRGANVLTF.

This clonotype was counted only a few times. The V call is TRBV4-1, the J call TRBJ2-6; 10 bases are shared with TRBD1. CDR1 and CDR2 from the germline V gene are MGHRA and YSYEKL. After removal of 3 bases from V and 2 bases from J, the junction contained 10 bases not matched to a gene. The CDR3 covers 19 residues. The CDR3 sequence: CASSHPLGQGRPGANVLTF. CDR3 in DNA: TGCGCCAGCAGCCACCCTCTGGGACAGGGGAGGCCTGGGGCCAACGTCCTGACTTTC.

This clonotype was counted between two and nine times. This chain links TRBV20-1 with TRBJ2-5; D not resolved. Germline V gives CDR1 DFQATT, CDR2 SNEGSKA (reference sequence). V lost 1 base and J 4 bases, leaving 13 bases between the germline ends. CDR3 length equals 14 residues. The CDR3 is CSARGDPGRETQYF. The CDR3, as DNA: TGCAGTGCTAGAGGTGACCCCGGAAGAGAGACCCAGTACTTC.

V and J are TRBV11-2 and TRBJ2-7; a weak D match, TRBD2 (5 bases). Trimming took off 0 bases at V and 6 bases at J, with 21 bases between the two ends. Germline assignment: CDR1 SGHAT and CDR2 FQNNGV. The CDR3 length is 17 residues. DNA for the CDR3: TGTGCCAGCAGCTTAGATATCCTAGCATGGACGCTTGGCGAGCAGTACTTC. Its translation is CASSLDILAWTLGEQYF.

This clonotype was seen many times. CDR3 nucleotide sequence: TGTGCCAGCAGTCGGGACAGGCCGTGGGAGCAGTACTTC. Encoded protein: CASSRDRPWEQYF. This rearrangement joins TRBV12-3 or TRBV12-4 to TRBJ2-7; 8 bases are a match to TRBD1. This CDR3 region has 13 residues. Trimming cost V 5 bases and J 7 bases; bases outside gene matches: 7.

This clonotype was observed a handful of times. The chain combines TRBV25-1 with TRBJ1-5, with D possibly TRBD1 on 5 matching bases. The length of the CDR3 is 15 residues. Germline CDR1 reads MGHDK; CDR2 reads SYGVNS. Trimming took off 6 bases at V and 5 bases at J, with 17 bases between the two ends. The CDR3 region has the DNA TGTGCCAGCAGCGGGGACCGGGGAGGATATCAGCCCCAGCATTTT. Translating it yields CASSGDRGGYQPQHF. The whole variable domain, remainder taken from reference TRBV25-1 and TRBJ1-5, is EADIYQTPRYLVIGTGKKITLECSQTMGHDKMYWYQQDPGMELHLIHYSYGVNSTEKGDLSSESTVSRIRTEHFPLTLESARPSHTSQYLCASSGDRGGYQPQHFGDGTRLSIL.

V and J are TRBV5-1 and TRBJ2-5; no clear D. The CDR3 contains 18 residues. Trimming pared 3 bases from V and 7 bases from J, leaving 28 bases between. Germline loops: CDR1 SGHRS, CDR2 YFSETQ. The CDR3 spells CASSSPSQLDTPRGTQYF. Written as DNA, the CDR3 is TGCGCCAGCAGCTCCCCATCCCAATTAGACACCCCTCGCGGGACCCAGTACTTC.

The chain employs TRBV7-6 and TRBJ2-5, with D uncertain. V was cut by 2 bases and J by 7 bases, with 17 bases left in between. In germline, CDR1 is SGHVS, CDR2 FNYEAQ. The CDR3 has 15 amino acids. Here the CDR3 reads CASSLSDADLVTQYF. CDR3 coding DNA: TGTGCCAGCAGCTTAAGTGACGCAGATTTGGTGACCCAGTACTTC.

The chain links TRBV5-6 to TRBJ2-3, with D perhaps matching TRBD2 (5 bases). The CDR3 consists of 15 residues. The V end lost 4 bases, the J end lost 7 bases, and 19 bases lay between the germline ends. CDR1 and CDR2 (germline): SGHDT, YYEEEE. CDR3 sequence: CASSPVPGSEHTQYF. The CDR3 DNA reads as TGTGCCAGCAGCCCAGTGCCGGGAAGCGAGCATACGCAGTATTTT.

The CDR3 DNA reads TGCGCCAGCAGCTTGTCAATGGACAGGGTTCTAGGGGAGCAGTACTTC. Protein sequence: CASSLSMDRVLGEQYF. The chain uses TRBV5-1 and TRBJ2-7, with 8 bases matching TRBD1. Germline lookup yields CDR1 SGHRS and CDR2 YFSETQ. Trimming cost V 1 base and J 7 bases; bases outside gene matches: 13. The CDR3 length is 16 residues.

The chain uses TRBV4-2 and TRBJ2-1; no clear D gene. Germline values: CDR1 LGHNA, CDR2 YNFKEQ. The CDR3 is 14 residues long. The V end was cut by 8 bases, the J end by 0 bases, with 11 bases between. CDR3 sequence: CASGVFSSYNEQFF. CDR3 coding DNA: TGTGCCAGCGGAGTTTTCAGCTCCTACAATGAGCAGTTCTTC.